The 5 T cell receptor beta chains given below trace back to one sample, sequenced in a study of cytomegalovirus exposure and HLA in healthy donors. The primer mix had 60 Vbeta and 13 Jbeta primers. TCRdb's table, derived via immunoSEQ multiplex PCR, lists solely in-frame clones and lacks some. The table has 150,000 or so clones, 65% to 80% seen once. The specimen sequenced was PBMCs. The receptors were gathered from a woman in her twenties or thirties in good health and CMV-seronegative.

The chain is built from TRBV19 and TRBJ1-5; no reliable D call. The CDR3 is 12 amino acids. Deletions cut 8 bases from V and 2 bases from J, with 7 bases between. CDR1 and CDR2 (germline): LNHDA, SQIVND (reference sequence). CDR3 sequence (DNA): TGTGCCAGTGTACACGGCAATCAGCCCCAGCATTTT. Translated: CASVHGNQPQHF.

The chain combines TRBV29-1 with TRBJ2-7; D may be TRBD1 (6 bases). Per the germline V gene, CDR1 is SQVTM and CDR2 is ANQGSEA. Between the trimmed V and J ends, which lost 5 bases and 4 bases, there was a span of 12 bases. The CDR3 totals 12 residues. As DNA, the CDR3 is TGCAGCGTTACCGGGGACACGTACGAGCAGTACTTC. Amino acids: CSVTGDTYEQYF.

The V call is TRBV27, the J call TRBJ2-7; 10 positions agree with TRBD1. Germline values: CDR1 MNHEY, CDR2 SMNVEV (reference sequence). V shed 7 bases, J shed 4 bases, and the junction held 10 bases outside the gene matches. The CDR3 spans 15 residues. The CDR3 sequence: CASTPRDRGKYEQYF. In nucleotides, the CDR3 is TGTGCCAGCACTCCCCGGGACAGGGGAAAGTACGAGCAGTACTTC.

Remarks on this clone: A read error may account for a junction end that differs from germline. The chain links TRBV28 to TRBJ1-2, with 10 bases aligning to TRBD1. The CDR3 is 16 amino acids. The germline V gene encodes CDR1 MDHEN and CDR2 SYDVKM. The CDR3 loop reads CASSLPAPGTGVGYPF. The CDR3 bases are TGTGCCAGCAGTTTACCGGCCCCCGGGACAGGGGTTGGCTACCCCTTC.

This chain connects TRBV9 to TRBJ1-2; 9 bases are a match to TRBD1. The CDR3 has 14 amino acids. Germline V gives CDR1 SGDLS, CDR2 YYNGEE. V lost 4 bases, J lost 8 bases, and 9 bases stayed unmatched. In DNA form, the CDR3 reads TGTGCCAGCAGCTTTATGGGACAGGGTGACGGCTACACCTTC. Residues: CASSFMGQGDGYTF.